This T cell receptor (beta chain) was sequenced for a study of shared clonotypes between healthy human individuals (TCRdb year 2020). Some background on the complete study: A few men and a couple of women, aged 18 to 49 years, made up the cohort. Each donor's leukapheresis produced roughly between roughly 0.9 and 8.9 billion PBMCs. To estimate repertoire size and how much clonotypes are shared between individuals, the study performed deep sequencing of blood TCR repertoires from a few healthy adults. Per donor, three plates each were used for CD4 naive and CD4 memory, two for CD8 naive, and one for CD8 memory. Different laboratories and diverse techniques were used to prepare libraries and sequence TCR repertoires, to increase sequencing depth and limit assay-specific biases. Study-wide conclusions, independent of this receptor: The genetic and exposure-history diversity represented was limited by the small number of donors. Across a few donors, approximately 5% of naive CD4, approximately 3.5% of naive CD8, under 2.5% of memory CD4, and 0.4% of memory CD8 clonotypes were shared. Incomplete sequencing was indicated by rarefaction of sorted-subset datasets, despite the large sequencing depth. Pairwise subsampling led to the expectation that sequencing depth would affect the degree of clonotype sharing among donors. Larger estimated clonotype richness was generally found for naive subsets than for memory subsets. Sampling was restricted to blood, and TCR repertoires in tissues likely differ from the TCR repertoires found in blood. Compared with non-shared clonotypes, clonotypes shared by all four sorted-subset donors had higher generation probabilities.

TCR CDR3 regions were amplified from genomic DNA by multiplex PCR using the deep immunoSEQ assay. Extracted genomic DNA from each cell subset was spread evenly across all wells of several immunoSEQ 96-well plates, with each plate serving as a replicate. For sorted subsets, each replicate PCR was loaded with 200 ng genomic DNA, equivalent to 25,000 to 35,000 T cell genomes. Purified libraries were measured with a Qubit 3.0 fluorometer, size-checked on a Bioanalyzer 2100, and measured again with the KAPA Library Quantification kit. A separate single-read 150-cycle Illumina NextSeq 550 flow cell was used to sequence each immunoSEQ 96-well plate. Turning to the authors' computational methods: The immunoSEQ output contained only junctional sequences without quality scores, so filtering could not match that applied to full-length reads. To assign V/J genes and CDR3, sequences were annotated against IMGT germline references using PyIR, a Python wrapper for IgBLAST v1.9. Reads were filtered out if the reads had weak V/J assignments (E-value above 1e-6), no CDR3, stop codons, out-of-frame junctions, or ambiguous translated residues. A V3J clonotype was defined by an identical inferred V gene, J gene, and CDR3 amino acid sequence. Percentage overlap between repertoires was computed as shared unique clonotypes divided by the size of the smaller repertoire. Three approaches were used to assess repertoire richness: RTK rarefaction, the Chao1 estimator, and Recon v2.1 estimates of unobserved clonotypes. Generation probabilities were computed with OLGA for all TCRbeta clonotypes obtained by the gDNA method from a few donors. What TCRdb holds here is the immuneACCESS table cut down to in-frame rearrangements. Part of the clones is not present; checked against another copy, under half of the missing clones reflect an unresolved V gene, and the others are unexplained. V and J calls and clone size are those listed in that table; D and trimming were worked out from the DNA. Counted in this sample were fewer than 2.5 million clones; more than 85% of them appeared once. Together, the top ten hold 0.36% of the sample.

Comments on this clone: No cognate antigen has been identified for it. No much larger clone exists at a distance of one base, and base qualities are not known.

Healthy HIV-negative adults with no recently reported acute infections or vaccinations were included as donors. Every donor was a Caucasian adult residing in Nashville, Tennessee, USA. CD4+ T cells were enriched by magnetic negative selection, after which naive cells were positively selected on CD45RA and the negative fraction was taken as the memory subset. Blood was obtained by leukapheresis, after which PBMCs were separated by Ficoll-Histopaque density gradient centrifugation and cryopreserved in liquid nitrogen vapor phase. Analytical flow cytometry was used to check the purity and quantity of every magnetically sorted T cell population. Each sorted fraction had its genomic DNA isolated and then quantified by UV absorbance on a Nanodrop 2000c. What was sequenced was naive CD4+ T cells from PBMCs. Sample cell subset or site, as interpreted from the label and publication: CD45RA+ positively selected. This TCR derives from a man between 18 and 29 years old in good health. Some clones in this sample may be carry-over from other donors' samples.

Here is the DNA: TGTGCCAGCAGCGAAGAAGCTTTCTTT. The resulting protein is CASSEEAFF. The sequence joins TRBV11-1 to TRBJ1-1, with the D gene not confidently named. CDR1 and CDR2 are drawn from the germline V gene (reference sequence): SGHAT, FQDESV. CDR3 length: 9 amino acids, cysteine to phenylalanine. The only DNA kept is the CDR3, 27 bases in frame from the first base. Deletion took 5 bases off V and 8 bases off J, with a span of 3 bases between the germline ends. Here the CDR3 is joined to the reference TRBV11-1 and TRBJ1-1 genes, and the full variable domain is: EAEVAQSPRYKITEKSQAVAFWCDPISGHATLYWYRQILGQGPELLVQFQDESVVDDSQLPKDRFSAERLKGVDSTLKIQPAELGDSAMYLCASSEEAFFGQGTRLTVV.